This T cell receptor (beta chain) was captured by sequencing in a study of T cells after yellow fever vaccination. General study results and limits: The presence of abundant clonotypes contaminating from the bulk population was possible in FACS-sorted repertoires. At 95% to 98% for CD4 and almost 90% for CD8, most primary-vaccination clones showed up again after the booster.

Note on this clonotype: The antigen is not known.

TCRdb reprocessed the 5' RACE reads with MiXCR, giving one entry per CDR3 protein. The table has a few hundred thousand distinct CDR3 sequences, 6.5% to 8.5% seen once. Per germline, CDR1 DFQATT and CDR2 SNEGSKA (reference sequence). The CDR3 is 12 residues long. The germline V and J ends were trimmed by 3 bases and 7 bases, with 9 bases remaining between them. This TCR derives from a man younger than 30 who received the YFV17D yellow fever vaccine. The chain recombines TRBV20-1 with TRBJ1-4, with a tentative D call TRBD1 (5 bases). The input for sequencing was PBMCs, taken roughly 47 days after the first yellow fever vaccination. CDR3 region: CSASGGSEKLFF. The CDR3 nucleotides are TGCAGTGCTAGTGGGGGTTCTGAAAAACTGTTTTTT.